This is a list of T cell receptor beta chains from one sample in a study of patients and donors after allogeneic stem cell transplantation. TCRdb reprocessed the RT-PCR reads via MiXCR and lists one record per CDR3 protein. Among some 880,000 distinct CDR3 sequences listed, under 20% were seen once. The sequencing input was blood, either unsorted or a sorted T cell fraction (not recorded which). Receptor source: a human donor who was either an allogeneic HSCT recipient or a stem cell or donor lymphocyte infusion donor (not recorded which). It is not recorded whose cells these are; they may come from a transplant donor. The CDR3 runs from the conserved cysteine through the conserved F or W. D genes are given only for firm matches.

J	V	D	CDR3
TRBJ2-1	TRBV24-1	TRBD2	CATSDLTGTSGSSYNEQFF
TRBJ2-1	TRBV11-2	TRBD2	CASSLGVASGNGEQFF
TRBJ1-1	TRBV12-3/TRBV12-4	-	CASSPRGHGNTEAFF
TRBJ2-2	TRBV6-1	-	CASSRPKFNRIHGELFF
TRBJ2-1	TRBV3-1	-	CASSQVAAPAPEQFF
TRBJ2-1	TRBV27	TRBD1	CASSLSGDSPYNEQFF
TRBJ2-1	TRBV4-3	-	CASSQDLVGGPCF
TRBJ2-1	TRBV9	TRBD2	CASSVVVAGYNEQFF
TRBJ2-3	TRBV7-9	-	CASSLEPNSVTDTQYF
TRBJ2-1	TRBV5-5	TRBD2	CASSLVWTSDEQFF
TRBJ1-2	TRBV6-1	TRBD1	CASSVRDRGGYTF
TRBJ2-7	TRBV7-2	-	CASSLGRGRIYEQYF
TRBJ2-5	TRBV3-1	-	CASSPQIGRPGTQYF
TRBJ2-1	TRBV11-2	-	CASSLAIKGGSYNEQFF